The 30 T cell receptor beta chains reported below all come from one sample, sequenced in a study of glioma-infiltrating T cells. Using RNA template, CDR3s of TCR alpha and beta were amplified with iRepertoire arm-PCR. TCRdb re-analysed the multiplex PCR reads in MiXCR, keeping a single row per CDR3 protein. The table includes a few hundred thousand distinct CDR3 sequences, 41% detected once. The sample was glioma tissue, nonneoplastic brain tissue, or PBMCs (not recorded which). All receptors derive from a human donor with low-grade glioma or glioblastoma, undergoing nonglioma brain surgery, or in good health (not recorded which).

This clonotype came up many times. The chain links TRBV15 to TRBJ1-2; D gene unclear. Germline CDR1 LNHNV, CDR2 YYDKDF (reference sequence). The V end lost 4 bases, the J end lost 8 bases, and 32 bases lay between the germline ends. The CDR3 loop spans 19 amino acids. The CDR3 coding sequence is TGTGCCACCAGCACCTCACCGGGTAGTAAGGGAATTGGTCGCCTAGGCTACACCTTC. Its protein product is CATSTSPGSKGIGRLGYTF. The entire variable domain, with the rest obtained from reference TRBV15 and TRBJ1-2, is as follows: DAMVIQNPRYQVTQFGKPVTLSCSQTLNHNVMYWYQQKSSQAPKLLFHYYDKDFNNEADTPDNFQSRRPNTSFCFLDIRSPGLGDTAMYLCATSTSPGSKGIGRLGYTFGSGTRLTVV.

At least ten counts were recorded for this clonotype. The CDR3 nucleotides are TGCAGTGCTAGTAAGGAATACAATGAGCAGTTCTTC. It codes for CSASKEYNEQFF. The chain recombines TRBV20-1 with TRBJ2-1; unclear D gene. The germline V gene has CDR1 DFQATT and CDR2 SNEGSKA (reference sequence). V was clipped by 3 bases and J by 4 bases, with 7 bases between them. This CDR3 region has 12 residues.

This clonotype was detected only a few times. This chain links TRBV20-1 with TRBJ2-7, with 8 bases fitting TRBD2. Trimming cost V 7 bases and J 7 bases; bases outside gene matches: 9. The CDR3 sequence is 12 residues long. Germline V CDR1 and CDR2: DFQATT, SNEGSKA (reference sequence). The CDR3 nucleotides are TGCAGTGGCCGGGAGGGCCCCTCGGAGCAGTACTTC. It is translated as CSGREGPSEQYF.

This CDR3 reads CASSSGLAGFSYEQYF. In nucleotides, the CDR3 is TGTGCCAGCAGCTCCGGGCTAGCGGGTTTCTCCTACGAGCAGTACTTC. The gene calls are TRBV5-8 and TRBJ2-7; 8 positions match TRBD2. The CDR3 runs to 16 residues. Germline CDR1 is SGHTS and CDR2 is YDEGEE. V gave up 3 bases and J gave up 0 bases; unmatched junction bases: 8. The full variable domain, completed using reference TRBV5-8 and TRBJ2-7, is EAGVTQSPTHLIKTRGQQATLRCSPISGHTSVYWYQQALGLGLQFLLWYDEGEERNRGNFPPRFSGRQFPNYSSELNVNALELEDSALYLCASSSGLAGFSYEQYFGPGTRLTVT.

V and J are TRBV5-1 and TRBJ1-2, with D tentatively TRBD1 (5 bases). The V end lost 4 bases, the J end lost 2 bases, and 6 bases lay between the germline ends. CDR1 and CDR2 from the germline V gene are SGHRS and YFSETQ. The CDR3 has 12 amino acids. This chain's CDR3 is CASSDRNYGYTF. In nucleotides, the CDR3 is TGCGCCAGCAGCGACAGAAACTATGGCTACACCTTC.

This clonotype was counted many times. This chain connects TRBV20-1 to TRBJ2-1; 7 nucleotides line up with TRBD2. The CDR3 contains 15 residues. In germline, CDR1 is DFQATT, CDR2 SNEGSKA (reference sequence). V lost 0 bases to trimming and J lost 4 bases; unmatched junction nucleotides: 6. The DNA for the CDR3 is TGCAGTGCTAGAGATCTAGCGGAGTCTTACAATGAGCAGTTCTTC. This codes for CSARDLAESYNEQFF.

Many counts were recorded for this clonotype. V usage is TRBV6-1 and J usage is TRBJ1-2; D uncertain. The CDR3 sequence is 16 residues long. V lost 2 bases and J lost 8, with 21 bases in between. Germline CDR1 and CDR2: MNHNS and SASEGT. CDR3 in DNA: TGTGCCAGCAGTGAATCAGGAACTGCCAACTTTCGAGGCTACACCTTC. It codes for CASSESGTANFRGYTF.

In DNA, the CDR3 is TGTGCCAGCAGGCGGGGCGGGAGTGCCCCGGGAGAGTACTTC. As protein: CASRRGGSAPGEYF. The J gene is TRBJ2-7, the V gene TRBV6-2 or TRBV6-3, with 7 bases matching TRBD2. The junction had 16 bases not matched to a gene; V was cut back by 6 bases and J by 11 bases. The CDR3 loop spans 14 amino acids. CDR1 MNHEY and CDR2 SVGEGT come from the germline V gene.

The V call is TRBV7-9, the J call TRBJ2-5; tentatively, D is TRBD1 (5 bases). Germline V gene lookup returns CDR1 SEHNR and CDR2 FQNEAQ (reference sequence). Trimming removed 1 base from V and 9 bases from J, with 12 bases in between. The CDR3 contains 13 residues. Here the CDR3 DNA reads TGTGCCAGCAGCTTAGTGGCTCAAGGGGCCCAGTACTTC. Translating it yields CASSLVAQGAQYF.

The rearrangement uses TRBV19 and TRBJ1-5; D is possibly TRBD1 (6 bases). Germline V lookup: CDR1 LNHDA, CDR2 SQIVND (reference sequence). The CDR3 runs 15 residues. V lost 5 bases and J lost 4, with 15 bases in between. CDR3 coding DNA: TGTGCCAGTAGTTCGATCCGGCAGGGGAATCAGCCCCAGCATTTT. It encodes CASSSIRQGNQPQHF.

At least ten counts were recorded for this clonotype. This chain connects TRBV28 to TRBJ2-5; maybe TRBD1 (5 bases). V dropped 6 bases and J dropped 0 bases, with 20 bases sitting between them. There are 17 residues in the CDR3. Germline loops: CDR1 MDHEN, CDR2 SYDVKM. CDR3 coding DNA: TGTGCCAGCAGGGCCGTGTCAGGGCACATATACCAAGAGACCCAGTACTTC. As protein: CASRAVSGHIYQETQYF.

A few counts support this clonotype. The chain recombines TRBV27 with TRBJ2-7, with 11 positions matching TRBD1. This CDR3 comprises 15 residues. Looked up from germline, CDR1 is MNHEY and CDR2 is SMNVEV (reference sequence). The junction had 5 bases not matched to a gene; V was cut back by 5 bases and J by 2 bases. The CDR3: CASSRTGGGTYEQYF. CDR3 in DNA: TGTGCCAGCAGTCGGACAGGGGGCGGTACCTACGAGCAGTACTTC.

About this clonotype itself: This sequence may be a read error, since a much larger clone differs from it by one base. This sequence joins TRBV28 and TRBJ1-5; tentatively, D is TRBD1 (6 bases). This CDR3 region has 16 residues. Germline CDR1 reads MDHEN; CDR2 reads SYDVKM. CDR3 sequence (DNA): TGTGCCAGCAGTTCCACACAGGGCATCAGCAATAAGCCCCAGCATTTT. Translation: CASSSTQGISNKPQHF.

The CDR3 is CASSPGTAKDTQYF. In DNA form, the CDR3 reads TGTGCCAGCAGCCCTGGGACAGCCAAAGATACGCAGTATTTT. The V gene is TRBV7-2, the J gene TRBJ2-3; 7 bases are shared with TRBD1. The CDR3 consists of 14 residues. J lost 5 bases, V lost 5 bases, and 7 bases had no gene match. Germline assignment: CDR1 SGHTA and CDR2 FQGNSA.

The chain recombines TRBV4-3 with TRBJ2-1; the match to TRBD2 covers 12 bases. CDR3 length: 17 amino acids. Per the germline V gene, CDR1 is LGHNA and CDR2 is YSLEER. The V gene end was trimmed by 0 bases and the J gene end by 7 bases; junction bases not matched to a gene: 7. CDR3 amino acids: CASSQELTSGGSNEQFF. The CDR3 nucleotides read TGCGCCAGCAGCCAAGAGCTGACTAGCGGGGGATCGAATGAGCAGTTCTTC.

The count of this clonotype is one. This is likely a read error, given that the CDR3 carries no conserved phenylalanine or tryptophan at its end. This sequence joins TRBV6-2 or TRBV6-3 and TRBJ2-7; TRBD1 agrees at 7 bases. The germline V gene has CDR1 MNHEY and CDR2 SVGEGT. This CDR3 contains 15 residues. The V segment lost 6 bases and the J segment 3 bases; nucleotides outside the gene matches: 11. The CDR3 nucleotides are TGTGCCAGCAGCACCCCCCGGGACAGACTCTACGAGCAGTACTTA. Translating gives CASSTPRDRLYEQYL.

To note about this clonotype: One junction end does not reproduce the germline sequence, and a read error may be involved. The chain has TRBV24-1 and TRBJ2-3; D gene ambiguous. CDR3 size: 11 residues. The germline gives CDR1 KGHDR, CDR2 SFDVKD. The CDR3 DNA reads TGTGCCACCAGTGAATCAGATATGCAGTATTTT. Translating gives CATSESDMQYF.

Concerning this clonotype: A much larger clone differs from this one at a single base, so this may be a read error. The chain couples TRBV28 to TRBJ2-4, with 10 bases aligning to TRBD2. The germline V gene has CDR1 MDHEN and CDR2 SYDVKM. V shed 6 bases and J 8 bases; nucleotides not matched to a gene: 10. This CDR3 is 15 amino acids long. This CDR3 reads CASRTLAGALDIQYF. In DNA form, the CDR3 reads TGTGCCAGCAGGACGCTAGCGGGAGCGTTGGACATTCAGTACTTC.

The chain joins TRBV10-3 to TRBJ1-5, with TRBD1 matching over 7 bases. V was clipped by 10 bases and J by 1 base; unmatched bases: 7. The V gene's germline CDR1 is ENHRY and CDR2 SYGVKD. The length of the CDR3 is 14 residues. The CDR3 DNA sequence: TGTGCCACCGTACAGGGGCTAAGCAATCAGCCCCAGCATTTT. Its protein is CATVQGLSNQPQHF.

This clonotype was recorded many times. This chain joins TRBV6-5 and TRBJ2-7; D not certain. CDR3 length equals 13 residues. V was cut by 2 bases and J by 6 bases, with 11 bases left in between. CDR1 is MNHEY, CDR2 SVGAGI, per germline. The CDR3 protein is CASSYAVRTEQYF. The CDR3 DNA follows: TGTGCCAGCAGTTACGCCGTAAGGACCGAGCAGTACTTC.

Points on this clonotype: This may be a read error: a much more frequent sequence differs by one nucleotide. The chain employs TRBV6-2 or TRBV6-3 and TRBJ2-7; D might be TRBD1 or TRBD2, each matching 5 bases. The germline CDR1 and CDR2 sequences are MNHEY and SVGEGT. This CDR3 region has 15 residues. The CDR3: CTSSPGTGSSYEQYF. DNA for the CDR3: TGTACCAGCAGCCCTGGGACGGGGAGCTCCTACGAGCAGTACTTC.

J is TRBJ2-5 and V is TRBV2, with 7 nucleotides matching TRBD2. The CDR3 contains 15 residues. CDR1 is SNHLY and CDR2 is FYNNEI in the germline V gene. The V gene end was trimmed by 3 bases and the J gene end by 5 bases; junction bases not matched to a gene: 9. CDR3 sequence (DNA): TGTGCCAGCAGTGAGGAGGCGGGAGCGGGTGAGACCCAGTACTTC. Its translation: CASSEEAGAGETQYF.

This clonotype was counted ten times or more. V gene TRBV3-1 combines with J gene TRBJ2-1; 7 bases are a match to TRBD2. Germline V gene lookup returns CDR1 LGHDT and CDR2 YNNKEL (reference sequence). The CDR3 runs to 11 residues. V was clipped by 3 bases and J by 15 bases; unmatched bases: 5. The CDR3 is CASSHGLGSFF. The CDR3 nucleotides are TGTGCCAGCAGCCATGGACTAGGATCGTTCTTC.

This clonotype came up many times. The rearrangement joins TRBV6-2 or TRBV6-3 to TRBJ1-5; 9 bases are a match to TRBD1. Germline values: CDR1 MNHEY, CDR2 SVGEGT. Trimming removed 0 bases from V and 6 bases from J; junction bases left unmatched: 15. CDR3 length equals 19 residues. CDR3 nucleotides: TGTGCCAGCAGTTACTCGATACAGGGGGCGAATCTTTTCGGTCAGCCCCAGCATTTT. This sequence encodes CASSYSIQGANLFGQPQHF.

A remark on this clonotype: Possible read error: a much larger clone is one base away. The chain carries TRBV6-2 or TRBV6-3 and TRBJ2-3, with D maybe TRBD1 (6 bases). The CDR3 totals 14 residues. V lost 6 bases and J 0 bases, leaving 10 bases between the germline ends. From germline, CDR1 is MNHEY and CDR2 SVGEGT. CDR3: CASRCTGSTDTQYF. CDR3 DNA: TGTGCCAGCAGGTGCACAGGGAGCACAGATACGCAGTATTTT.

A word on this clonotype: An end of the junction differs from the germline gene, which may be a read error. J is TRBJ2-7 and V is TRBV27, with 7 positions matching TRBD1. The CDR3 totals 14 residues. The germline gives CDR1 MNHEY, CDR2 SMNVEV (reference sequence). The CDR3, as DNA: TGTGCCAGCAGCCGGGACAGACTTACCTACGAGCGGTACTTC. As protein: CASSRDRLTYERYF.

The chain recombines TRBV2 with TRBJ1-5; TRBD1 is a possible D gene (5 bases). V lost 1 base, J lost 2 bases, and 9 bases lay in between. Germline CDR1 is SNHLY and CDR2 is FYNNEI. The length of the CDR3 is 15 residues. CDR3 amino acids: CASSEDLGGNQPQHF. CDR3 bases: TGTGCCAGCAGTGAAGATTTGGGGGGCAATCAGCCCCAGCATTTT.

The V call is TRBV5-4, the J call TRBJ1-1; perhaps TRBD1 as D (6 bases). The CDR3 loop spans 15 amino acids. CDR1 SGHNT and CDR2 YYREEE come from the germline V gene (reference sequence). The germline V and J ends were trimmed by 0 bases and 4 bases, with 13 bases remaining between them. This chain's CDR3 is CASSLVSGAFTEAFF. CDR3 nucleotide sequence: TGTGCCAGCAGCTTGGTATCGGGGGCTTTCACTGAAGCTTTCTTT. The variable domain in full, with the rest retrieved from reference TRBV5-4 and TRBJ1-1, is ETGVTQSPTHLIKTRGQQVTLRCSSQSGHNTVSWYQQALGQGPQFIFQYYREEENGRGNFPPRFSGLQFPNYSSELNVNALELDDSALYLCASSLVSGAFTEAFFGQGTRLTVV.

As to this clonotype: This may come from a read error, since a much larger clone is one base off. No conserved phenylalanine or tryptophan is present at the end of the CDR3, so a read error is the likely explanation. This chain joins TRBV25-1 and TRBJ1-6; no reliable D call. The V end lost 6 bases, the J end lost 1 base, and 4 bases lay between the germline ends. The germline gives CDR1 MGHDK, CDR2 SYGVNS. The CDR3 contains 13 residues. CDR3 sequence reads: CASRVSYNSPLHL. The CDR3, as DNA: TGTGCCAGCAGAGTTTCCTATAATTCACCCCTCCACCTT.

The J gene is TRBJ2-1, the V gene TRBV29-1; the match to TRBD2 covers 7 bases. CDR1 is SQVTM, CDR2 ANQGSEA, per germline. This CDR3 is built from 15 residues. The trim removed 6 bases at V and 1 base at J, leaving 9 bases unmatched. As DNA, the CDR3 is TGCAGCGTCGGGGGGTCTCCGCTGTCCTACAATGAGCAGTTCTTC. Translating it yields CSVGGSPLSYNEQFF.